These 21 T cell receptor beta chains were all obtained from the same sample, sequenced in a study of shared clonotypes between healthy human individuals (dated by TCRdb to the early 2020s). For the CD8 naive samples, CD45RO-negative cells were positively selected for CCR7, yielding a CD45RA+CCR7+ population from which TemRA cells were excluded. Libraries were constructed by the immunoSEQ multiplex PCR assay. The clones in this table, taken by TCRdb from immuneACCESS, are in-frame only. Not every clone is retained; where verified, under half of the shortfall comes from an unresolved V gene, and the cause of the rest is unknown. Counted in this sample were 1.5 million to 2.5 million clones; roughly 95% of them appeared once. The ten largest clonotypes hold 1% to 1.5% of the sample. The material sequenced was naive CD8+ T cells sorted from blood. The cell subset or site tag for this specimen amounts to: CD45RA+CCR7+. The origin of the receptors is a man aged 18 to 29 in good health.

The chain carries TRBV13 and TRBJ2-4; weak D call: TRBD2 (6 bases). Trimming pared 4 bases from V and 7 bases from J, leaving 11 bases between. In germline, CDR1 is PRHDT, CDR2 FYEKMQ (reference sequence). CDR3 length equals 13 residues. CDR3 amino acids: CASSSPGVNIQYF. CDR3 nucleotides: TGTGCCAGCAGCTCTCCGGGAGTGAACATTCAGTACTTC.

The CDR3 DNA reads TGTGCCAGCTCACCACGGACTAGCGCAACCCAAGAGACCCAGTACTTC. Translation gives CASSPRTSATQETQYF. The genes are TRBV18 and TRBJ2-5; 9 positions agree with TRBD2. The V gene end was trimmed by 1 base and the J gene end by 1 base; junction bases not matched to a gene: 4. The CDR3 has 16 residues. The germline V gene has CDR1 KGHSH and CDR2 LQKENI.

This chain joins TRBV5-1 and TRBJ2-1; D gene uncertain. The V and J ends lost 0 bases and 0 bases respectively, with 7 bases between them. CDR1 and CDR2 from the germline V gene are SGHRS and YFSETQ. The CDR3 is 15 residues long. The CDR3 reads CASSLVISSYNEQFF. CDR3 DNA sequence: TGCGCCAGCAGCTTGGTGATCAGCTCCTACAATGAGCAGTTCTTC.

This chain uses TRBV21-1 with TRBJ2-5. TRBV21-1 is described as a pseudogene. CDR3 length equals 13 residues. The CDR3 nucleotides read TGTGCCAGCAGCAAGGTGGGTCAAGAGACCCAGTACTTC. This encodes CASSKVGQETQYF.

This clone was observed once. V gene TRBV7-9 combines with J gene TRBJ2-1, with 12 bases lining up with TRBD2. Germline assignment: CDR1 SEHNR and CDR2 FQNEAQ (reference sequence). The CDR3 totals 16 residues. V lost 4 bases, J lost 7 bases, and 8 bases stayed unmatched. The CDR3 loop reads CASSSKTSGSSNEQFF. The CDR3 DNA follows: TGTGCCAGCAGCTCCAAGACTAGCGGGAGTTCAAATGAGCAGTTCTTC. The whole variable domain, remainder taken from reference TRBV7-9 and TRBJ2-1, is DTGVSQNPRHKITKRGQNVTFRCDPISEHNRLYWYRQTLGQGPEFLTYFQNEAQLEKSRLLSDRFSAERPKGSFSTLEIQRTEQGDSAMYLCASSSKTSGSSNEQFFGPGTRLTVL.

This clone was seen once. This chain links TRBV6-6 with TRBJ2-3; no reliable D call. Germline CDR1 is MNHNY and CDR2 is SVGAGI (reference sequence). Trimming removed 2 bases at V and 2 bases at J, with 8 bases between. The CDR3 covers 14 residues. CDR3 region: CASSYVGFTDTQYF. CDR3 in DNA: TGTGCCAGCAGTTACGTGGGCTTCACAGATACGCAGTATTTT.

This chain links TRBV6-4 with TRBJ2-7; 9 nucleotides match TRBD1. CDR1 and CDR2 from the germline V gene are MRHNA and SNTAGT. This CDR3 comprises 15 residues. V shed 3 bases, J shed 7 bases, and the junction held 10 bases outside the gene matches. CDR3 nucleotides: TGTGCCAGCAGTGATCCCCCGGACAGGGGAGAGGAGCAGTACTTC. This gives the protein CASSDPPDRGEEQYF.

The chain combines TRBV27 with TRBJ2-6, with 7 bases identical to TRBD1. The CDR3 contains 19 residues. Germline values: CDR1 MNHEY, CDR2 SMNVEV (reference sequence). The V gene end was trimmed by 2 bases and the J gene end by 2 bases; junction bases not matched to a gene: 12. The CDR3 sequence is CASSLGTEFLSAGANVLTF. The CDR3 nucleotides are TGTGCCAGCAGTTTAGGGACAGAATTCTTGTCGGCTGGGGCCAACGTCCTGACTTTC.

This rearrangement joins TRBV7-8 to TRBJ1-1; no firm D call. CDR3 size: 15 residues. V lost 1 base and J lost 1, with 10 bases in between. Germline-derived CDR1 and CDR2 are SGHVS and FQNEAQ. The CDR3 bases are TGTGCCAGCAGCTTAGGGAGTTGGGCGAACACTGAAGCTTTCTTT. Translated, it gives CASSLGSWANTEAFF.

In regard to this clone: This CDR3 is also generated by other DNA sequences in the sample. The gene calls are TRBV19 and TRBJ1-1; D call uncertain. The CDR3 runs to 13 residues. V was trimmed by 3 bases and J by 4 bases, leaving 9 bases between them. Looked up from germline, CDR1 is LNHDA and CDR2 is SQIVND (reference sequence). The CDR3 DNA sequence: TGTGCCAGTAGTATCTTGGGCAGCACTGAAGCTTTCTTT. Translating it yields CASSILGSTEAFF. Supplemented by reference TRBV19 and TRBJ1-1, the full variable domain reads DGGITQSPKYLFRKEGQNVTLSCEQNLNHDAMYWYRQDPGQGLRLIYYSQIVNDFQKGDIAEGYSVSREKKESFPLTVTSAQKNPTAFYLCASSILGSTEAFFGQGTRLTVV.

This clone was detected only once. The chain recombines TRBV10-2 with TRBJ2-2, with TRBD2 identical over 14 bases. CDR3 length: 17 amino acids. Germline trimming cut 4 bases from V and 3 bases from J; bases unmatched to any gene: 4. CDR1 is WSHSY and CDR2 is SAAADI in the germline V gene. The CDR3 reads CASSGGLAGADTGELFF. In nucleotides, the CDR3 is TGCGCCAGCAGTGGGGGACTAGCGGGAGCGGACACCGGGGAGCTGTTTTTT.

V is TRBV10-3 and J is TRBJ2-3, with D tentatively TRBD2 (6 bases). Trimming removed 6 bases from V and 1 base from J, with 8 bases in between. The germline V gene has CDR1 ENHRY and CDR2 SYGVKD. This CDR3 contains 13 residues. The CDR3 is CAIRTGGTDTQYF. The CDR3 region has the DNA TGTGCCATCAGGACGGGGGGCACAGATACGCAGTATTTT.

In the case of this clone: With only one base between it and a far larger clone, this is likely a read error. Other DNA sequences in the same sample also yield this CDR3. The chain recombines TRBV13 with TRBJ2-3, with D hard to call. Trimming removed 1 base at V and 3 bases at J, with 2 bases between. Germline V gene data show CDR1 as PRHDT and CDR2 as FYEKMQ (reference sequence). The CDR3 sequence is 12 residues long. DNA for the CDR3: TGTGCCAGCAGCTTAGAAACAGATACGCAGTATTTT. This gives the protein CASSLETDTQYF. Variable domain in full (rest from reference TRBV13 and TRBJ2-3): AAGVIQSPRHLIKEKRETATLKCYPIPRHDTVYWYQQGPGQDPQFLISFYEKMQSDKGSIPDRFSAQQFSDYHSELNMSSLELGDSALYFCASSLETDTQYFGPGTRLTVL.

This clone was seen a single time. The chain uses TRBV7-6 and TRBJ2-6; D call uncertain. This CDR3 has 18 amino acids. The germline CDR1 and CDR2 sequences are SGHVS and FNYEAQ. Trimming stripped 5 bases from V and 0 bases from J, with 17 bases between. For the CDR3, the DNA is TGTGCCAGCAGCCCCACCGGGCCCAATCCCTCTGGGGCCAACGTCCTGACTTTC. Protein: CASSPTGPNPSGANVLTF.

The V gene is TRBV10-2, the J gene TRBJ2-5; D uncertain. CDR3 size: 12 residues. The germline V and J ends were trimmed by 2 bases and 5 bases, with 6 bases remaining between them. From germline, CDR1 is WSHSY and CDR2 SAAADI. The CDR3 loop is CASSEVAETQYF. The CDR3, as DNA: TGCGCCAGCAGTGAGGTTGCGGAGACCCAGTACTTC.

The chain carries TRBV5-4 and TRBJ2-1; D gene ambiguous. Germline V gives CDR1 SGHNT, CDR2 YYREEE (reference sequence). There are 15 residues in the CDR3. Trimming left V 1 base short and J 2 bases short, with 10 bases between. The CDR3 region has the DNA TGTGCCAGCAGCTTGTATCCAGATACCTACAATGAGCAGTTCTTC. It specifies CASSLYPDTYNEQFF.

As for this clone: Distinct nucleotide sequences in the sample also encode this CDR3. This rearrangement joins TRBV19 to TRBJ2-3; D is uncertain. Germline V gene lookup returns CDR1 LNHDA and CDR2 SQIVND (reference sequence). The CDR3 length is 13 residues. V dropped 4 bases and J dropped 0 bases, with 5 bases sitting between them. DNA for the CDR3: TGTGCCAGTAGTACTCTTAGCACAGATACGCAGTATTTT. Its protein is CASSTLSTDTQYF.

The chain has TRBV28 and TRBJ2-5; TRBD2 matches 9 bases. The germline CDR1 and CDR2 sequences are MDHEN and SYDVKM. The V and J ends lost 5 bases and 5 bases, in that order; junction bases with no gene match: 9. The CDR3 extends over 15 amino acids. CDR3 residues: CASSQIAGAEETQYF. DNA for the CDR3: TGTGCCAGCAGTCAGATAGCGGGGGCGGAGGAGACCCAGTACTTC.

The chain has TRBV7-9 and TRBJ1-4; D unresolved. Germline lookup yields CDR1 SEHNR and CDR2 FQNEAQ (reference sequence). V lost 2 bases to trimming and J lost 6 bases, with 10 bases between them. The CDR3 loop spans 14 amino acids. Written as DNA, the CDR3 is TGTGCCAGCAGCTTAACGAACGGGGATGAAAAACTGTTTTTT. This gives the protein CASSLTNGDEKLFF.

In DNA, the CDR3 is TGTGCCAGCAGCCCACTACAGGGGGCACCCTACGAGCAGTACTTC. This sequence encodes CASSPLQGAPYEQYF. V gene TRBV27 combines with J gene TRBJ2-7, with 9 positions matching TRBD1. The CDR3 is made up of 15 amino acids. Trimming took 6 bases from V and 2 from J; bases not matched to a gene: 8. The germline V gene has CDR1 MNHEY and CDR2 SMNVEV (reference sequence).

The chain links TRBV6-6 to TRBJ2-7; D is undetermined. Trimming removed 5 bases at V and 3 bases at J, with 5 bases between. The CDR3 is made up of 11 amino acids. Germline CDR1 MNHNY, CDR2 SVGAGI (reference sequence). CDR3 loop: CASSTLYEQYF. DNA for the CDR3: TGTGCCAGCAGTACTCTCTACGAGCAGTACTTC.